One sample yielded the 26 T cell receptor beta chains listed below, sequenced in a study of blood T cell repertoires in COVID-19. Profiling relied on immunoSEQ multiplex PCR, and the TCRdb table lists in-frame clones only, not all of them. The sample gives over 200,000 clones, around 90% of which show up once; approximately 2.6% is in the top ten. The sequenced sample consisted of peripheral blood. Source of these receptors: a man aged 25 to 40 with COVID-19, enrolled during active disease.

This clone was found once. The J gene is TRBJ1-1, the V gene TRBV7-2; TRBD1 matches 7 bases. The CDR3 contains 16 residues. Germline V CDR1 and CDR2: SGHTA, FQGNSA. V lost 1 base and J lost 7; bases outside the gene matches: 12. This CDR3 reads CASSLDAAQQGSEAFF. The CDR3 DNA sequence: TGTGCCAGCAGCTTAGATGCGGCCCAACAGGGGAGTGAAGCTTTCTTT.

The chain recombines TRBV7-9 with TRBJ2-7; 11 bases agree with TRBD2. The ends lost 2 bases at V and 4 bases at J; junction bases unmatched: 4. CDR3 length: 15 amino acids. Germline V gene data show CDR1 as SEHNR and CDR2 as FQNEAQ (reference sequence). The CDR3 protein is CASSLTLAGDYEQYF. In nucleotides, the CDR3 is TGTGCCAGCAGCTTAACACTAGCGGGAGATTACGAGCAGTACTTC. The full variable domain, completed using reference TRBV7-9 and TRBJ2-7, is DTGVSQNPRHKITKRGQNVTFRCDPISEHNRLYWYRQTLGQGPEFLTYFQNEAQLEKSRLLSDRFSAERPKGSFSTLEIQRTEQGDSAMYLCASSLTLAGDYEQYFGPGTRLTVT.

The rearrangement uses TRBV6-5 and TRBJ2-3; the match to TRBD1 covers 10 bases. Germline V CDR1 and CDR2: MNHEY, SVGAGI. The junction had 6 bases not matched to a gene; V was cut back by 4 bases and J by 2 bases. The CDR3 is made up of 16 amino acids. CDR3 amino acids: CASSLGQGGTTDTQYF. CDR3 coding DNA: TGTGCCAGCAGTTTAGGACAGGGGGGGACCACAGATACGCAGTATTTT.

V usage is TRBV6-5 and J usage is TRBJ1-6; D is perhaps TRBD1 (6 bases). Trimming pared 2 bases from V and 7 bases from J, leaving 15 bases between. CDR1 MNHEY and CDR2 SVGAGI come from the germline V gene. The CDR3 spans 16 residues. CDR3 sequence: CASSYRLGTQNSPLHF. In nucleotides, the CDR3 is TGTGCCAGCAGTTACCGCCTCGGGACACAAAATTCACCCCTCCACTTT.

The rearrangement links TRBV5-1 to TRBJ1-1; D gene uncertain. Trimming removed 4 bases from V and 4 bases from J, with 17 bases in between. The CDR3 loop spans 15 amino acids. Germline assignment: CDR1 SGHRS and CDR2 YFSETQ. In nucleotides, the CDR3 is TGCGCCAGCAGCGAAGACGGAAGAGAGGTCACTGAAGCTTTCTTT. Protein product: CASSEDGREVTEAFF.

The chain employs TRBV7-9 and TRBJ1-6; TRBD1 might be the D (5 bases). This CDR3 contains 18 residues. V lost 1 base and J lost 6, with 19 bases in between. Germline CDR1 and CDR2: SEHNR and FQNEAQ (reference sequence). The CDR3 bases are TGTGCCAGCAGCTTAGGTTGGACGGGGGGAAATGGTAATTCACCCCTCCACTTT. This codes for CASSLGWTGGNGNSPLHF.

The rearrangement uses TRBV28 and TRBJ2-5, with a weak D call TRBD1 (5 bases). This CDR3 is built from 16 residues. V was trimmed by 3 bases and J by 2 bases, leaving 16 bases between them. Germline CDR1 is MDHEN and CDR2 is SYDVKM. The CDR3 DNA reads as TGTGCCAGCAGTTTTTCTGGGGCCGGAATGCAAGAGACCCAGTACTTC. It specifies CASSFSGAGMQETQYF.

The chain is built from TRBV11-2 and TRBJ2-1, with D perhaps matching TRBD1 (6 bases). The CDR3 runs 12 residues. V shed 2 bases and J shed 10 bases, with 9 bases lying between them. CDR1 and CDR2 (germline): SGHAT, FQNNGV. The CDR3 DNA sequence: TGTGCCAGCAGCTTACGGGACACCGAGCAGTTCTTC. Amino acid sequence: CASSLRDTEQFF.

V usage is TRBV24-1 and J usage is TRBJ2-1, with 13 bases lining up with TRBD2. Germline CDR1 is KGHDR and CDR2 is SFDVKD. The CDR3 is 18 residues long. J lost 4 bases, V lost 3 bases, and 8 bases had no gene match. CDR3 protein: CATSDNRETSGRYNEQFF. The CDR3 DNA reads as TGTGCCACCAGTGATAATCGGGAGACTAGCGGGAGGTACAATGAGCAGTTCTTC.

The genes are TRBV21-1 and TRBJ2-5; the DNA was not used to check the table's D call, TRBD2. TRBV21-1 is termed a pseudogene. The CDR3 contains 20 residues. In nucleotides, the CDR3 is TGTGCCAGCAGCAAAGAAAGACTAGCGGGGCCATCGGGGGGACAAGAGACCCAGTACTTC. This translates into CASSKERLAGPSGGQETQYF.

The V gene is TRBV18, the J gene TRBJ1-3; the match to TRBD1 covers 8 bases. The trim removed 6 bases at V and 2 bases at J, leaving 9 bases unmatched. The CDR3 is made up of 16 amino acids. In germline, CDR1 is KGHSH, CDR2 LQKENI. CDR3 protein: CASSSSGGFAGNTIYF. CDR3 coding DNA: TGTGCCAGCTCGTCTTCAGGGGGCTTCGCTGGAAACACCATATATTTT.

This chain joins TRBV14 and TRBJ2-7; 9 nucleotides align to TRBD2. Germline loops: CDR1 SGHDN, CDR2 FVKESK. This CDR3 spans 17 amino acids. Losses at the gene ends were 0 bases for V and 5 bases for J; bases not matched to a gene: 11. The CDR3 reads CASSQDWKLAGIDEQYF. CDR3 nucleotides: TGTGCCAGCAGCCAAGACTGGAAGCTAGCGGGAATAGACGAGCAGTACTTC.

This clone was observed once. The rearrangement uses TRBV13 and TRBJ1-3, with D possibly TRBD1 on 5 matching bases. The CDR3 runs 16 residues. Trimming took off 2 bases at V and 1 base at J, with 12 bases between the two ends. CDR1 and CDR2 from the germline V gene are PRHDT and FYEKMQ (reference sequence). CDR3 protein: CASSLQGLLSGNTIYF. The CDR3 DNA is TGTGCCAGCAGCTTACAGGGATTACTGTCTGGAAACACCATATATTTT.

This chain connects TRBV7-9 to TRBJ1-6; tentative D call: TRBD1 (6 bases). The V and J ends lost 6 bases and 0 bases respectively, with 12 bases between them. CDR1 is SEHNR, CDR2 FQNEAQ, per germline (reference sequence). The CDR3 contains 16 residues. CDR3 nucleotide sequence: TGTGCCAGCAGAAACACAGGGAGCTCCTATAATTCACCCCTCCACTTT. This gives the protein CASRNTGSSYNSPLHF.

The CDR3: CASRETWTEAFF. Here the CDR3 DNA reads TGTGCCAGCAGGGAGACCTGGACTGAAGCTTTCTTT. The V call is TRBV28, the J call TRBJ1-1; the D is unclear. Trimming left V 6 bases short and J 5 bases short, with 10 bases between. This CDR3 region has 12 residues. The germline V gene encodes CDR1 MDHEN and CDR2 SYDVKM.

The genes are TRBV11-3 and TRBJ2-7, with TRBD1 matching 8 bases. J lost 4 bases, V lost 3 bases, and 2 bases had no gene match. The CDR3 is 13 amino acids. Germline V lookup: CDR1 SGHNT, CDR2 YENEEA. In DNA form, the CDR3 reads TGTGCCAGCAGCTTTGGACAGGGATACGAGCAGTACTTC. Translating it yields CASSFGQGYEQYF.

The chain joins TRBV7-3 to TRBJ2-3; maybe TRBD2 (5 bases). Germline V gene lookup returns CDR1 SGHTA and CDR2 FQGTGA. V gave up 3 bases and J gave up 6 bases, with 13 bases separating them. This CDR3 has 14 residues. This chain's CDR3 is CASSLGITGDTQYF. The CDR3 coding sequence is TGTGCCAGCAGCTTGGGGATTACGGGGGATACGCAGTATTTT.

The chain couples TRBV25-1 to TRBJ2-1; TRBD1 is a possible D gene (6 bases). This CDR3 contains 15 residues. Germline-derived CDR1 and CDR2 are MGHDK and SYGVNS. V was trimmed by 2 bases and J by 3 bases, leaving 11 bases between them. The chain's CDR3 is CASSEGQGFYNEQFF. CDR3 bases: TGTGCCAGCAGTGAAGGTCAGGGGTTCTACAATGAGCAGTTCTTC.

The rearrangement joins TRBV27 to TRBJ1-2; D is unclear. Germline V CDR1 and CDR2: MNHEY, SMNVEV (reference sequence). V dropped 3 bases and J dropped 3 bases, with 8 bases sitting between them. The length of the CDR3 is 13 residues. The CDR3, as DNA: TGTGCCAGCAGTTTCGAGGGCTACTATGGCTACACCTTC. It translates to CASSFEGYYGYTF.

V and J are TRBV6-2 or TRBV6-3 and TRBJ2-7; possibly TRBD1 for D (5 bases). Trimming shortened V by 5 bases and J by 6 bases, and 17 bases separated the two germline ends. The CDR3 runs 14 residues. Germline CDR1 reads MNHEY; CDR2 reads SVGEGT. DNA of the CDR3: TGTGCCAGCAGTACAGGTATATCGCGTATCGAGCAGTACTTC. Encoded protein: CASSTGISRIEQYF.

V is TRBV6-5 and J is TRBJ2-7, with TRBD2 matching 8 bases. V lost 6 bases, J lost 1 base, and 2 bases stayed unmatched. Germline assignment: CDR1 MNHEY and CDR2 SVGAGI. CDR3 size: 13 residues. The CDR3 spells CASRAGASYEQYF. The CDR3 DNA reads as TGTGCCAGCAGAGCGGGGGCATCCTACGAGCAGTACTTC.

The chain carries TRBV6-5 and TRBJ2-1, with a possible D match to TRBD1 (6 bases). The CDR3 loop spans 14 amino acids. The germline V gene encodes CDR1 MNHEY and CDR2 SVGAGI. Trimming shortened V by 7 bases and J by 5 bases, and 15 bases separated the two germline ends. In DNA form, the CDR3 reads TGTGCCAGCAAAGGGGGAGTGGTCCACAATGAGCAGTTCTTC. Encoded protein: CASKGGVVHNEQFF.

This chain links TRBV2 with TRBJ1-4; 10 bases are a match to TRBD1. CDR1 and CDR2 from the germline V gene are SNHLY and FYNNEI. Unmatched junction bases numbered 7, after V lost 7 bases and J lost 8 bases. This CDR3 comprises 14 residues. Here the CDR3 reads CASMEGTGDEKLFF. For the CDR3, the DNA is TGTGCCAGCATGGAAGGGACAGGGGACGAAAAACTGTTTTTT.

The chain employs TRBV6-5 and TRBJ2-3; D possibly corresponds to TRBD2 (6 bases). V lost 7 bases to trimming and J lost 4 bases, with 12 bases between them. The germline CDR1 and CDR2 sequences are MNHEY and SVGAGI. The CDR3 runs 13 residues. The CDR3: CASTRPGADTQYF. The CDR3 nucleotides read TGTGCCAGCACCCGGCCGGGGGCAGATACGCAGTATTTT.

The rearrangement joins TRBV28 to TRBJ2-7, with TRBD2 identical over 7 bases. Germline loops: CDR1 MDHEN, CDR2 SYDVKM. CDR3 length equals 15 residues. J was trimmed by 3 bases and V by 2 bases; bases with no gene match: 7. The CDR3 DNA sequence: TGTGCCAGCAGTTTACAGGTCCCGGGGGGCTACGAGCAGTACTTC. This sequence encodes CASSLQVPGGYEQYF.

The rearrangement links TRBV5-1 to TRBJ2-3; D is ambiguous. The germline V gene has CDR1 SGHRS and CDR2 YFSETQ. The V end was cut by 6 bases, the J end by 6 bases, with 20 bases between. CDR3 length: 15 amino acids. The CDR3 nucleotides are TGCGCCAGCACCAACGGCGGTACGGTACTTGATACGCAGTATTTT. It yields the protein CASTNGGTVLDTQYF.